This is a list of T cell receptor beta chains from one sample in a study of T cells in Graves' hyperthyroidism and ophthalmopathy. TCRdb re-derived calls from the multiplex PCR reads in MiXCR, one entry per CDR3 protein. The repertoire includes more than 500,000 distinct CDR3 sequences, around 15% of them detected once, and about 14% sits in the top ten. Material: blood. These receptors were taken from a woman aged 40 to 55 with Graves' hyperthyroidism. Each CDR3 is given with its conserved first and last residue. A D gene is named only where the DNA matches it firmly. Clone size appears in some rows only: once, few, many, or a class for an expanded clone.

TRBV7-2	TRBJ2-7	TRBD2	many	CASSSLTSGRASTYEQYF	TGTGCCAGCAGCTCGTTAACTAGCGGGAGGGCCAGTACCTACGAGCAGTACTTC
TRBV2	TRBJ2-1	TRBD1	many	CASSIGQGSYNEQFF	TGTGCCAGCAGTATCGGACAGGGGTCCTACAATGAGCAGTTCTTC
TRBV2	TRBJ1-2	TRBD1	few	CASSDVGTGRLYGYTF	TGTGCCAGCAGTGATGTAGGGACAGGGCGGCTCTATGGCTACACCTTC
TRBV7-9	TRBJ1-1	NA	NA	CASSLAPGIGTEAFF	TGTGCCAGCAGCTTGGCCCCGGGGATAGGAACTGAAGCTTTCTTT
TRBV4-1	TRBJ2-3	NA	NA	CASSLARNGDTQYF	TGCGCCAGCAGCCTAGCGCGAAACGGAGATACGCAGTATTTT
TRBV12-5	TRBJ2-7	NA	many	CASGLVRGTPYEQYF	TGTGCTAGTGGTTTGGTACGAGGGACACCTTACGAGCAGTACTTC
TRBV19	TRBJ2-3	NA	many	CASSDSASTDTQYF	TGTGCCAGCAGTGACAGCGCTAGCACAGATACGCAGTATTTT
TRBV3-1	TRBJ2-5	NA	many	CASSQDVRFQETQYF	TGTGCCAGCAGCCAAGATGTGAGGTTCCAAGAGACCCAGTACTTC
TRBV29-1	TRBJ2-6	NA	NA	CSGSGRAASGANVLTF	TGCAGCGGATCGGGCAGGGCTGCATCTGGGGCCAACGTCCTGACTTTC
TRBV18	TRBJ1-5	TRBD1	many	CASSHGTEYSNQPQHF	TGTGCCAGCTCACACGGGACAGAGTATAGCAATCAGCCCCAGCATTTT
TRBV18	TRBJ2-7	NA	many	CASSPNQAHEQYF	TGTGCCAGCTCACCCAATCAGGCCCACGAGCAGTACTTC
TRBV28	TRBJ2-7	TRBD2	many	CASNRLAGGYEQYF	TGTGCCAGCAATCGACTAGCGGGAGGCTACGAGCAGTACTTC
TRBV20-1	TRBJ2-7	NA	many	CSATDYEQYF	TGCAGTGCGACAGACTACGAGCAGTACTTC
TRBV7-2	TRBJ2-1	NA	many	CASSLKGSRAYNEQFF	TGTGCCAGCAGCTTAAAGGGTTCGCGGGCCTACAATGAGCAGTTCTTC
TRBV6-1	TRBJ2-7	NA	many	CAITDPISSYEQYF	TGTGCCATCACCGACCCTATTAGCTCCTACGAGCAGTACTTC
TRBV7-3	TRBJ2-1	NA	many	CASSLSQADEQFF	TGTGCCAGCAGCTTATCCCAGGCCGATGAGCAGTTCTTC
TRBV9	TRBJ1-1	NA	few	CASSVAGQANTEAFF	TGTGCCAGCAGCGTAGCTGGGCAGGCAAACACTGAAGCTTTCTTT
TRBV11-2	TRBJ2-7	NA	many	CASSLGGAAWEQYF	TGTGCCAGCAGCTTAGGGGGGGCGGCGTGGGAGCAGTACTTC
TRBV6-1	TRBJ1-2	NA	many	CASSPLRVGEGYTF	TGTGCCAGCAGTCCCCTTCGTGTTGGGGAAGGCTACACCTTC
TRBV4-1	TRBJ2-1	TRBD2	NA	CASSQEWSGKWANEQFF	TGCGCCAGCAGCCAAGAATGGAGCGGGAAATGGGCCAATGAGCAGTTCTTC
TRBV20-1	TRBJ2-3	NA	NA	CSATRGDTQYF	TGCAGTGCTACACGAGGGGATACGCAGTATTTT
TRBV11-1	TRBJ2-1	TRBD1	NA	CASSARQGSYNEQFF	TGTGCCAGCAGCGCCCGACAGGGCTCCTACAATGAGCAGTTCTTC
TRBV6-1	TRBJ2-2	NA	NA	CASWSGTGELFF	TGTGCCAGCTGGAGCGGCACCGGGGAGCTGTTTTTT
TRBV24-1	TRBJ2-7	NA	many	CATRTPHPNRENYEQYF	TGTGCCACCAGGACACCTCATCCCAACAGGGAAAACTACGAGCAGTACTTC